This T cell receptor beta chain was sequenced for a study of shared clonotypes between healthy human individuals (dated by TCRdb to the early 2020s). Regarding the complete study: A couple of women and a few men aged 18 to 49 years were included in the cohort. Per donor, three plates each were used for CD4 naive and CD4 memory, two for CD8 naive, and one for CD8 memory. The study deeply sequenced blood TCR repertoires of several healthy adults to estimate repertoire size and the extent of clonotype sharing between individuals. To increase sequencing depth and limit assay-specific biases, TCR repertoire library preparation and sequencing were carried out by different laboratories using diverse techniques. Leukapheresis yielded between about 0.85 and 9 billion PBMCs per donor.

The paper's findings and limits, for the study overall: Based on pairwise subsampling, the degree of clonotype sharing among donors was expected to be affected by sequencing depth. Because the study included only a small number of donors, the genetic and exposure-history diversity represented was limited. Higher generation probabilities were observed for clonotypes shared by all four sorted-subset donors than for non-shared clonotypes. Sampling was restricted to blood, and TCR repertoires in tissues likely differ from the TCR repertoires found in blood. Incomplete sequencing was indicated by rarefaction of sorted-subset datasets, despite the large sequencing depth. When several donors were compared, the shared fraction of clonotypes was about 5% for naive CD4, over 3% for naive CD8, roughly 2.5% for memory CD4, and around 0.4% for memory CD8. Naive subsets generally had larger estimated clonotype richness than memory subsets.

CD8 naive samples were CD45RO-negative cells positively selected for CCR7, giving a CD45RA+CCR7+ population that excluded TemRA cells. The donors were healthy, HIV-negative adults with no recently reported acute infections or vaccinations. Every donor was a Caucasian adult residing in Nashville, Tennessee, USA. Blood was collected by leukapheresis, and PBMCs were isolated by Ficoll-Histopaque density gradient centrifugation and then cryopreserved in liquid nitrogen vapor phase. Purity and quantity of every magnetically sorted T cell population were checked by analytical flow cytometry. Each sorted fraction had its genomic DNA isolated and then quantified by UV absorbance on a Nanodrop 2000c. Using the deep immunoSEQ assay, multiplex PCR amplified TCR CDR3 regions from genomic DNA. For each cell subset, the extracted genomic DNA was distributed evenly across all wells of several immunoSEQ 96-well plates, and each plate served as one replicate. For sorted subsets, approximately 210 ng of genomic DNA, equivalent to around 29,000 T cell genomes, went into each replicate PCR. The purified libraries were quantified using a Qubit 3.0 fluorometer, sized with a Bioanalyzer 2100, and then quantified again using the KAPA Library Quantification kit. Every immunoSEQ 96-well plate was sequenced on a separate single-read 150-cycle Illumina NextSeq 550 flow cell. For the original study's pipeline: Because the immunoSEQ output included only junctional sequences and no quality scores, the filtering could not be the same as the filtering used for full-length reads. Sequences were annotated with PyIR, a Python wrapper for IgBLAST v1.9, and V/J genes and CDR3 were assigned using IMGT germline references. Reads with weak V/J assignments (E-value above 1e-6), missing CDR3, stop codons, out-of-frame junctions, or ambiguous translated residues were removed. V3J clonotypes were defined as sequences sharing an identical inferred V gene, J gene, and CDR3 amino acid sequence. The percentage overlap between two repertoires was calculated by dividing the number of shared unique clonotypes by the size of the smaller repertoire. Repertoire richness was assessed with RTK rarefaction, the Chao1 estimator, and Recon v2.1 estimates of unobserved clonotypes. OLGA was used to compute generation probabilities for all TCRbeta clonotypes that the gDNA method yielded from a handful of donors. As stored in TCRdb, this immuneACCESS dataset retains in-frame rearrangements with V and J assigned. A fraction of the clones does not appear; measured against another copy, unresolved V genes explain less than half of the discrepancy, and the remainder lacks a known reason. Clone size and the V and J calls come from that table; the DNA yielded D and trimming. Present in this sample are roughly 2 million clones, about 95% of which were seen just once. Roughly 1% of the sample is held by the ten biggest clonotypes.

There are 13 amino acids in the CDR3, from cysteine to phenylalanine inclusive. Only CDR3 DNA is held: 39 bases, read in frame from base 1. V is pared back by 4 bases and J by 0 bases, with 7 bases lying between the germline termini. From the germline V gene (reference sequence), CDR1 is GTSNPN and CDR2 is SVGIG. About this clone: Its antigen remains unidentified. No qualities accompany the bases; no much larger clone lies one base away.

This TCR was sampled from a man aged 18 to 35 in good health. In this chain, TRBV30 is recombined with TRBJ2-1; a tentative D call is TRBD2 (5 bases match). The sample was naive CD8+ T cells sorted from blood. The cell subset or site label of this sample denotes: CD45RA+CCR7+. The CDR3 protein is CAWKAGSYNEQFF. The base sequence is TGTGCCTGGAAGGCGGGCTCCTACAATGAGCAGTTCTTC.